Listed below are T cell receptor beta chains from one sample, sequenced in a study of cytomegalovirus exposure and HLA in healthy donors. Repertoires were generated with immunoSEQ multiplex PCR, while TCRdb's copy carries only in-frame clones and drops some. The sample gives about 130,000 clones, over 70% of which show up once; around 1.5% is in the top ten. Sequencing was done on a sample of PBMCs. All receptors derive from a woman between 18 and 29 years old in good health and CMV-seronegative. Both conserved end residues are part of each CDR3. The D gene is left open where the match is weak. A row's size may be missing; if present it is once, few, many or a size class.

J gene	D gene	clone size	V gene	CDR3 DNA	CDR3 protein
TRBJ2-7	-	-	TRBV6-5	TGTGCCAGCAGTTACGAGCTAGAATCCTACGAGCAGTACTTC	CASSYELESYEQYF
TRBJ2-3	TRBD2	-	TRBV4-1	TGCGCCAGCAGCCAAGAACCTAGCGGGAGGACAGATACGCAGTATTTT	CASSQEPSGRTDTQYF
TRBJ2-3	TRBD1	few	TRBV6-6	TGTGCCAGCAGTTACGCGGACAGGGCCCAAGAGTATTTT	CASSYADRAQEYF
TRBJ2-4	-	few	TRBV20-1	TGCAGTGCTGGGGTCCCGACGGGGCAGTACTTC	CSAGVPTGQYF
TRBJ1-5	-	-	TRBV19	TGTGCCAGTAGTCCTACAGGGAATCAGCCCCAGCATTTT	CASSPTGNQPQHF
TRBJ1-1	-	-	TRBV5-1	TGCGCCAGCACCCCAGGTGGCAACACTGAAGCTTTCTTT	CASTPGGNTEAFF
TRBJ1-2	TRBD1	-	TRBV14	TGTGCCAGCAGTCAAACAGGGGGGTTTGGTGGCTACACCTTC	CASSQTGGFGGYTF
TRBJ2-1	TRBD1	-	TRBV19	TGTGCCAGTAGTATCCGGACAGGGAGTACGCGGGAGCAGTTCTTC	CASSIRTGSTREQFF
TRBJ1-2	-	-	TRBV11-2	TGTGCCAGCAGCTCCAGGACAAGACCTTTGAACTATGGCTACACCTTC	CASSSRTRPLNYGYTF
TRBJ2-3	TRBD2	-	TRBV30	TGTGCCTGGAGCCTGGGACTAGCGGGCACAGATACGCAGTATTTT	CAWSLGLAGTDTQYF